These T cell receptor beta chains were read from a single sample in a study of cytomegalovirus exposure and HLA in healthy donors. The protocol was immunoSEQ multiplex PCR, while the TCRdb copy is restricted to in-frame clones and leaves out a portion. This table holds 70,000 to 80,000 clones, almost 85% found once. Sequencing was done on a sample of PBMCs. The origin of the receptors is a man aged 18 to 29 in good health and CMV-seronegative. Both conserved end residues are part of each CDR3. The D gene is left open where the match is weak. Clone size is not always given. Where it is, it says once, few, many or a class for expanded clones.

clone_size	j_call	v_call	d_call	cdr3_aa	cdr3_nt
NA	TRBJ2-7	TRBV6-5	TRBD1	CASSYSGTAHYEQYF	TGTGCCAGCAGTTATTCCGGGACAGCACACTACGAGCAGTACTTC
few	TRBJ1-5	TRBV30	NA	CAWSAQGNQPQHF	TGTGCCTGGAGTGCTCAGGGCAATCAGCCCCAGCATTTT
NA	TRBJ2-5	TRBV6-5	NA	CASSKRTDFSGTQYF	TGTGCCAGCAGTAAACGGACGGACTTCAGCGGGACCCAGTACTTC
NA	TRBJ2-5	TRBV5-1	NA	CASSLAGAGETQYF	TGCGCCAGCAGCTTGGCAGGGGCGGGTGAGACCCAGTACTTC
NA	TRBJ2-7	TRBV5-4	NA	CASTGENYEQYF	TGTGCCAGCACTGGGGAGAACTACGAGCAGTACTTC
NA	TRBJ1-2	TRBV5-1	NA	CASSLGETGDYGYTF	TGCGCCAGCAGCTTGGGGGAAACAGGAGACTATGGCTACACCTTC
NA	TRBJ1-1	TRBV9	NA	CASSVIQNTEAFF	TGTGCCAGCAGCGTAATCCAAAACACTGAAGCTTTCTTT
NA	TRBJ2-1	TRBV4-3	TRBD2	CASSQGLWSGGADEQFF	TGCGCCAGCAGCCAGGGTCTATGGAGCGGGGGGGCTGATGAGCAGTTCTTC
NA	TRBJ1-2	TRBV11-2	TRBD1	CASSLGQGYGYTF	TGTGCCAGCAGCTTAGGACAGGGCTATGGCTACACCTTC
NA	TRBJ1-5	TRBV6-5	NA	CASSSQPYQPQHF	TGTGCCAGCAGCTCACAGCCCTACCAGCCCCAGCATTTT
NA	TRBJ2-3	TRBV27	TRBD2	CASSSIGGSGLNTDTQYF	TGTGCCAGCAGTTCGATTGGGGGTAGCGGGCTCAACACAGATACGCAGTATTTT
NA	TRBJ1-3	TRBV12-2	NA	CASPQSGRDRGISGNTIYF	TGTGCAAGTCCCCAATCAGGTAGGGACAGGGGGATCTCTGGAAACACCATATATTTT
NA	TRBJ1-6	TRBV27	TRBD1	CASSLGTVNSPLHF	TGTGCCAGCAGTTTAGGGACAGTCAATTCACCCCTCCACTTT
NA	TRBJ2-7	TRBV28	NA	CASQRYQRPWDEQYF	TGTGCCAGCCAGCGTTACCAGAGACCATGGGACGAGCAGTACTTC
NA	TRBJ2-5	TRBV28	NA	CASNSQETQYF	TGTGCCAGCAACTCTCAAGAGACCCAGTACTTC
NA	TRBJ2-2	TRBV5-1	TRBD1	CASSLEGQGTGELFF	TGCGCCAGCAGCTTGGAGGGACAGGGTACTGGGGAGCTGTTTTTT
few	TRBJ1-5	TRBV25-1	NA	CASSARQSSNQPQHF	TGTGCCAGCAGTGCTAGACAGTCCAGCAATCAGCCCCAGCATTTT
NA	TRBJ2-7	TRBV11-2	TRBD1	CASSSGQVAYEQYF	TGTGCCAGCAGCTCGGGACAGGTGGCCTACGAGCAGTACTTC
once	TRBJ2-7	TRBV6-5	NA	CASSYDGTSYEQYF	TGTGCCAGCAGTTACGACGGGACATCCTACGAGCAGTACTTC
NA	TRBJ1-5	TRBV28	NA	CASSFWQSNQPQHF	TGTGCCAGCAGTTTCTGGCAGAGCAATCAGCCCCAGCATTTT
NA	TRBJ1-5	TRBV19	NA	CASSIGWTDYQPQHF	TGTGCCAGTAGTATAGGCTGGACGGACTATCAGCCCCAGCATTTT
NA	TRBJ1-3	TRBV19	TRBD1	CASSRTGRSGNTIYF	TGTGCCAGTAGTCGGACAGGTCGCTCTGGAAACACCATATATTTT
NA	TRBJ1-5	TRBV7-9	NA	CASSLASGDQPQHF	TGTGCCAGCAGCTTAGCGTCCGGGGATCAGCCCCAGCATTTT
NA	TRBJ2-7	TRBV28	NA	CASSLWSQNEQYF	TGTGCCAGCAGTTTATGGAGTCAAAACGAGCAGTACTTC
few	TRBJ1-2	TRBV6-6	TRBD1	CASRIGTGPFNYGYTF	TGTGCCAGCAGGATTGGGACAGGGCCTTTTAACTATGGCTACACCTTC
NA	TRBJ1-3	TRBV6-5	NA	CASSYSTGGNTIYF	TGTGCCAGCAGTTACTCGACAGGTGGAAACACCATATATTTT
NA	TRBJ1-1	TRBV4-3	NA	CASSQDEKSNTEAFF	TGCGCCAGCAGCCAAGATGAGAAATCGAACACTGAAGCTTTCTTT
NA	TRBJ1-5	TRBV19	NA	CASTLTAVGVNSNQPQHF	TGTGCCAGTACCCTGACCGCGGTCGGGGTCAATAGCAATCAGCCCCAGCATTTT
NA	TRBJ2-7	TRBV19	NA	CASSIVGRDEQYF	TGTGCCAGTAGTATAGTTGGCAGGGACGAGCAGTACTTC
NA	TRBJ1-2	TRBV5-1	NA	CASSLYKAPADYGYTF	TGCGCCAGCAGCTTGTATAAGGCCCCCGCGGACTATGGCTACACCTTC
NA	TRBJ2-7	TRBV27	TRBD2	CASSPASGSSYEQYF	TGTGCCAGCAGTCCGGCTAGCGGGAGCTCCTACGAGCAGTACTTC
NA	TRBJ1-2	TRBV19	TRBD1	CASSSGTDSFYGYTF	TGTGCCAGTAGTTCCGGGACAGACTCATTCTATGGCTACACCTTC
NA	TRBJ2-5	TRBV15	TRBD1	CATSRTGTGDLWYF	TGTGCCACCAGCAGGACCGGGACAGGGGATTTGTGGTACTTC
NA	TRBJ1-1	TRBV2	TRBD1	CASSKQGSPEAFF	TGTGCCAGCAGCAAACAGGGGAGCCCAGAAGCTTTCTTT